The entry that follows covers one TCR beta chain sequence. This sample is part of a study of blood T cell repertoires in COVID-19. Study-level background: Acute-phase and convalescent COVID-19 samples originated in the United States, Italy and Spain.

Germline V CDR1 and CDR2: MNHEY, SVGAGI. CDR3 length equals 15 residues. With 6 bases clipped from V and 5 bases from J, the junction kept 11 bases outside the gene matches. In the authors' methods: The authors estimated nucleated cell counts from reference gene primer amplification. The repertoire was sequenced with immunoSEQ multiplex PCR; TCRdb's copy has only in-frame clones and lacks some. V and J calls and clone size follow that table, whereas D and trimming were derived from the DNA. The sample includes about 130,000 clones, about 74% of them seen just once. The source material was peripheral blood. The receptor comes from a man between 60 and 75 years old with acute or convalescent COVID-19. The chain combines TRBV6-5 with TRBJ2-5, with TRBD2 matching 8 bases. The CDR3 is CASRESGRSGETQYF. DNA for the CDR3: TGTGCCAGCAGGGAGAGCGGGAGATCGGGTGAGACCCAGTACTTC.